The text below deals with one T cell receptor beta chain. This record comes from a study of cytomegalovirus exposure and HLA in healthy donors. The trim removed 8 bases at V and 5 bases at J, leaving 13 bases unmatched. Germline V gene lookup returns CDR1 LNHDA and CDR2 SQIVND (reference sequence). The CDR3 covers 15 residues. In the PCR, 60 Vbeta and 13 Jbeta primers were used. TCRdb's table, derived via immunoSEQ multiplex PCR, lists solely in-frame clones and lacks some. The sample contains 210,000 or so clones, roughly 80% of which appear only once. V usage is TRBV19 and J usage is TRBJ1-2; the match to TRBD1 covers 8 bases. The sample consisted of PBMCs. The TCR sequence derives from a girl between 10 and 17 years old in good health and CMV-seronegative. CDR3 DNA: TGTGCCAGTTTTTCCCCATGGACAGGGAAGTATGGCTACACCTTC. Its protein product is CASFSPWTGKYGYTF.